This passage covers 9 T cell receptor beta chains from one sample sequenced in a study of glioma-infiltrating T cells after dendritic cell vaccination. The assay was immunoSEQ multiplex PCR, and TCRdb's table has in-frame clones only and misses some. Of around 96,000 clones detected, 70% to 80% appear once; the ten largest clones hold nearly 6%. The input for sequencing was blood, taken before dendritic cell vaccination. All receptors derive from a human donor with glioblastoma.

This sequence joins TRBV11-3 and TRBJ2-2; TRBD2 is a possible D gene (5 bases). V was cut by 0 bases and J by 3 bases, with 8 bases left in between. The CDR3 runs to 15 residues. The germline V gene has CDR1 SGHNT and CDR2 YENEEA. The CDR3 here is CASSLDMGDTGELFF. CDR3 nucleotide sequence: TGTGCCAGCAGCTTAGATATGGGAGACACCGGGGAGCTGTTTTTT. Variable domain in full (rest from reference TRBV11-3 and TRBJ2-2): EAGVVQSPRYKIIEKKQPVAFWCNPISGHNTLYWYLQNLGQGPELLIRYENEEAVDDSQLPKDRFSAERLKGVDSTLKIQPAELGDSAVYLCASSLDMGDTGELFFGEGSRLTVL.

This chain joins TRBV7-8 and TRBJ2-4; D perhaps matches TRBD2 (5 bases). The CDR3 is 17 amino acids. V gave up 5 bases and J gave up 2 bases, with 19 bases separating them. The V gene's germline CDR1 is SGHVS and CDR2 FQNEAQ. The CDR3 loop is CASSPAARVDPKNIQYF. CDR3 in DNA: TGTGCCAGCAGCCCGGCTGCGAGGGTTGACCCCAAAAACATTCAGTACTTC.

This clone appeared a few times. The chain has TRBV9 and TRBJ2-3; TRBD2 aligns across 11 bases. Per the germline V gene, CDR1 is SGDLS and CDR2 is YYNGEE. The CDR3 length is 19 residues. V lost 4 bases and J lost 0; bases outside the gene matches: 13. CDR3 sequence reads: CASSPRLAGGGTSTDTQYF. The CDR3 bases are TGTGCCAGCAGCCCGCGCCTAGCGGGAGGAGGGACTAGCACAGATACGCAGTATTTT.

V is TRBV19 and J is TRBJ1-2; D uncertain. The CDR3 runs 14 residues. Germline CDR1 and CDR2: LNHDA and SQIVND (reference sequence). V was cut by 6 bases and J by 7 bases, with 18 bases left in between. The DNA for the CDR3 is TGTGCCAGTAGCGGCCCGGCATCCCGAGGTGGCTACACCTTC. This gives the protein CASSGPASRGGYTF.

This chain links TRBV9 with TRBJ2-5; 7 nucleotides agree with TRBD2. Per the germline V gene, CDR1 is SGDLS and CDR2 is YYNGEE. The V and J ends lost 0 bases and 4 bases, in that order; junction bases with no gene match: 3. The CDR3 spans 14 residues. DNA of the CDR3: TGTGCCAGCAGCGTAGGTCCTAGCGGAGAGACCCAGTACTTC. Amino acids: CASSVGPSGETQYF.

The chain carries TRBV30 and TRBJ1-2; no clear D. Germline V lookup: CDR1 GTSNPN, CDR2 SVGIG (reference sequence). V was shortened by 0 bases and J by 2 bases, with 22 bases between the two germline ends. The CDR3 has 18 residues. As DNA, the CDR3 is TGTGCCTGGAGTGTAGTAGTAAGGACTGCCAGAGCGAACTATGGCTACACCTTC. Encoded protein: CAWSVVVRTARANYGYTF.

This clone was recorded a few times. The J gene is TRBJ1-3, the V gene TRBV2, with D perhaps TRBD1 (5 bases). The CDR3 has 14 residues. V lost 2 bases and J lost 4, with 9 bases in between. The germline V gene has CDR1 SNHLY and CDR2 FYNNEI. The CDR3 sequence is CASSEPGVGNTIYF. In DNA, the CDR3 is TGTGCCAGCAGTGAACCGGGGGTAGGAAACACCATATATTTT.

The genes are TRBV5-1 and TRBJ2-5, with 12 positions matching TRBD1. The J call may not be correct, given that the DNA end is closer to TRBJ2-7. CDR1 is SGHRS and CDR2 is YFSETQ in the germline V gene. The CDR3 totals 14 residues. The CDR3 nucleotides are TGCGCCAGCAGCGAGGGACAGGGGGCGATCGAGCAGTACTTC. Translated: CASSEGQGAIEQYF.

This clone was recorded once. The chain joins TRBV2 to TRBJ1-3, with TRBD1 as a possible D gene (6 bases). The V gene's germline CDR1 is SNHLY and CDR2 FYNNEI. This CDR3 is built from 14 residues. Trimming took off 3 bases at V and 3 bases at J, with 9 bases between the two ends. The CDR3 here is CASSERGYGNTIYF. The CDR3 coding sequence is TGTGCCAGCAGTGAGAGGGGGTATGGAAACACCATATATTTT.